The entry that follows covers one TCR beta chain sequence. Its antigen target is currently unknown. The record has no base qualities; no much larger clone is one base away. V loses 0 bases, J loses 8 bases, and the germline ends lie 7 bases apart. CDR1 and CDR2 are read off the germline V gene as KGHDR and SFDVKD. From the cysteine up to the phenylalanine, the CDR3 has a length of 13 residues. Just the 39-base CDR3 DNA is kept, in frame starting at base 1. Library construction relied on 5' RACE. Instrument on record: Illumina HiSeq 2500. A second PCR of roughly 7 to 11 cycles was performed with a sample-barcoded 5' primer and a J-beta primer mix. Each TCR beta cDNA molecule received a unique molecular identifier from a template-switch 5' adaptor carrying 12 random nucleotides. At least 2.5 million CDR3-containing paired-end reads were obtained from each sample. The Mint cDNA synthesis kit, primed by a TRBC-specific oligonucleotide, was used to synthesize first-strand cDNA from all RNA. All cDNA was treated with uracil-DNA glycosylase and then went through a first 18-cycle PCR with the universal primers M1SS and BC2_uni_R. Per the source publication's procedure: For normalization, 1 million high-quality reads were randomly selected from each sample, with every read carrying a distinct molecular identifier. Instead of being binned into consensus sequences, reads that shared molecular identifiers were thrown out. MiTCR, with a Q25 quality threshold and the strictest error-elimination algorithm, was used for CDR3 identification, clonotype clustering and error correction. A nonparametric unseen species model with Euler transformation was used to estimate lower-bound total TCR beta diversity. Clones were called with MiXCR by TCRdb after fastp trimmed the public reads at Q25, and only in-frame beta chains were retained. Each CDR3 protein gets just one entry, which takes the most common genes and DNA from the rows behind it. The V and J calls and clone size are TCRdb's, not the authors'. The sample data list some 1.4 million distinct CDR3 sequences, and about 40% of these were observed just once. The ten largest account for around 8% of the sample.

The source of the sample is a study of blood T cells in healthy people across ages (dated by TCRdb to between 2014 and 2016). About the investigation overall: In model experiments, template switching captured roughly one uniquely barcoded TCR beta cDNA molecule for every two T cells. Using the same blood draw, the study looked at two additional independent replicas of 1 million unique cDNA reads for two donors, one aged 18 to 30 and the other aged 80 or older. Donors of different ages were randomly distributed across sequencing lanes to avoid experimental bias. The donors were divided into four age groups: young (average about 16 years), middle-aged (about 40), aged (under 70) and long-lived (around 80). Age-related changes in TCR beta repertoire diversity were measured in the study by deep sequencing normalized with unique cDNA molecular identifiers.

Broad study findings and their caveats: As age increased, observed TCR beta diversity per million T cells dropped in a roughly linear way, and a significant reduction was already evident by age roughly 36. Compared with the aged group, more naive CD4+ T cells, fewer expanded clones and increased TCR diversity were shown by the long-lived group, suggesting age selection. Conclusive comparison of naive and antigen-experienced compartments was prevented by the profiling of bulk unsorted PBMCs. There was a strong correlation between observed TCR beta diversity and the percentage of naive T cells measured by flow cytometry. Total diversity estimates from one million sequenced T cells were considered lower bounds and underestimates. Because donor CMV infection status was unknown, age-related changes in expanded clonotypes were potentially confounded.

The approximately 39 donors, aged 6 to 90 years, were systemically healthy Caucasian individuals from Russia. Approximately 9.7 milliliters of peripheral blood were drawn from each donor into EDTA-treated Vacutainer tubes. PBMCs were isolated by Ficoll-Paque density-gradient centrifugation, with at least 6 million obtained per sample. Total RNA was extracted from PBMCs with Trizol reagent, with at least 6 micrograms obtained per sample. The percentages of naive CD45RAhigh/CD27high T cells were determined by flow cytometry on a PBMC aliquot from every donor. Sequencing used blood. Recombination connected TRBV24-1 to TRBJ2-4; the D gene cannot be resolved reliably. The sequence was obtained from a woman aged 18-30 years in good health. The DNA is as follows: TGTGCCACCAGTGATTTGGACGGAGACATTCAGTACTTC. Translated, this gives CATSDLDGDIQYF.